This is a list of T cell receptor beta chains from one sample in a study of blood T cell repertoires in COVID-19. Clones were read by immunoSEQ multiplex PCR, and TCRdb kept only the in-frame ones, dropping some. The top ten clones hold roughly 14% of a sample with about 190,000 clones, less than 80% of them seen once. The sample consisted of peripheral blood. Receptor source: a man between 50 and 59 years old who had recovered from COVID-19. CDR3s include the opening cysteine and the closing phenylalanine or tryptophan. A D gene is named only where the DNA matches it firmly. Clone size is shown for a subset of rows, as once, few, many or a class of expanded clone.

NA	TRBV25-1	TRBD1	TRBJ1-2	TGTGCCAGCAGGAAAGGGGGCACCTATGGCTACACCTTC	CASRKGGTYGYTF
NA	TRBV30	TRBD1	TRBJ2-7	TGTGCCTGGAGTGGGGACAGGCTCCAGGGGGAGCAGTACTTC	CAWSGDRLQGEQYF
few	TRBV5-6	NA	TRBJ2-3	TGTGCCAGCAGCTTCCCGCGAGGTGCCGGCACAGATACGCAGTATTTT	CASSFPRGAGTDTQYF
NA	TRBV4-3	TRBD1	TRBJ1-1	TGCGCCAGCAGCCAAACAGGGGCCCAAGCTTTCTTT	CASSQTGAQAFF
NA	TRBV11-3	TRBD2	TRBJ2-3	TGTGCCAGCAGCCGTGGGACTAGCGGGCGCACAGATACGCAGTATTTT	CASSRGTSGRTDTQYF
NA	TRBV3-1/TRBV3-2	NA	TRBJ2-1	TGTGCCAGCAGCCTCGGGAGTGGTTACAATGAGCAGTTCTTC	CASSLGSGYNEQFF
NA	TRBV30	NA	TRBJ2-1	TGTGCCTGGAGTCTACTAGCAGATTACAATGAGCAGTTCTTC	CAWSLLADYNEQFF
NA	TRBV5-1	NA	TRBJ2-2	TGCGCCAGCAGCTTAGACACAGGGACCGGGGAGCTGTTTTTT	CASSLDTGTGELFF
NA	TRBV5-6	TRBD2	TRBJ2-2	TGTGCCAGCAGCCCACTAGCGGACGGCACCGGGGAGCTGTTTTTT	CASSPLADGTGELFF
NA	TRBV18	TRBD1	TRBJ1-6	TGTGCCAGCTCACCACCTACAGGGGGCTATAATTCACCCCTCCACTTT	CASSPPTGGYNSPLHF
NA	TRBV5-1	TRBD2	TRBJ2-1	TGCGCCAGCAGCTGGGGGGTAGCGGGAGTGTCTTCCATGAACTACAATGAGCAGTTCTTC	CASSWGVAGVSSMNYNEQFF
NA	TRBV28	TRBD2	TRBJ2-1	TGTGCCAGCAGCAGACTAGCTGAGCAGTTCTTC	CASSRLAEQFF
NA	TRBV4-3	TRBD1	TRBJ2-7	TGCGCCAGCAGCCAGGACAGGGGAACCCCCTCCTACGAGCAGTACTTC	CASSQDRGTPSYEQYF
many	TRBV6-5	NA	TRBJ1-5	TGTGCCAGCATTTGGTCCGCGGATAGCAATCAGCCCCAGCATTTT	CASIWSADSNQPQHF
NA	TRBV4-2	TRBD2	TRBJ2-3	TGTGCCAGCAGCCAAGATTTTGCGGGGGCAGATACGCAGTATTTT	CASSQDFAGADTQYF
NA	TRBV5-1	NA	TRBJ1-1	TGCGCCAGCAGCTCCGTACAGGGAACTGAAGCTTTCTTT	CASSSVQGTEAFF
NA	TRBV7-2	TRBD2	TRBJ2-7	TGTGCCAGCAGCTCCCTTACACGACTAGCGGGAGGGCCTAATTACGAGCAGTACTTC	CASSSLTRLAGGPNYEQYF
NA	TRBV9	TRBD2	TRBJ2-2	TGTGCCAGCAGCTCGCGGCCTAGCGGGAGCACCGGGGAGCTGTTTTTT	CASSSRPSGSTGELFF
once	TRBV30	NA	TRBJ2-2	TGTGCCTGGAGTAACGTGAGGACACTCAACACCGGGGAGCTGTTTTTT	CAWSNVRTLNTGELFF
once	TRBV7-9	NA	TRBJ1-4	TGTGCCAGCAGACCCGAACGGAGGCAGGGGAATGAAAAACTGTTTTTT	CASRPERRQGNEKLFF
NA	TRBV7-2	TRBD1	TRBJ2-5	TGTGCCAGCAGCCGTAATCTCGGACAGGCTAAAGAGACCCAGTACTTC	CASSRNLGQAKETQYF
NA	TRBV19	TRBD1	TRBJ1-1	TGTGCCAGTAGGACAGGGCTTTTTAACACTGAAGCTTTCTTT	CASRTGLFNTEAFF
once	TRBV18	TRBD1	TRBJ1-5	TGTGCCAGCTCACGCGACAGGGGGGATCAGCCCCAGCATTTT	CASSRDRGDQPQHF
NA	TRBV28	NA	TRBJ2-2	TGTGCCAGCAGTTTTCCAGGGGCCGCCGGGGAGCTGTTTTTT	CASSFPGAAGELFF
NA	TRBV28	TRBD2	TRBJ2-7	TGTGCCAGCAGCCCCAGACTAGCGGGAGGGTACGAGCAGTACTTC	CASSPRLAGGYEQYF
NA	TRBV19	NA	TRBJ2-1	TGTGCCAGTAGCGAGGAGGACGGCTTTTCCTACAATGAGCAGTTCTTC	CASSEEDGFSYNEQFF
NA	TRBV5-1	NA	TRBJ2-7	TGCGCCAGCAGCTTGGGGCCCCTTTACGAGCAGTACTTC	CASSLGPLYEQYF
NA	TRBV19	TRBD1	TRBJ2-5	TGTGCCAGTAGTATGTGGGACAGGGTGGCCGGAGAGACCCAGTACTTC	CASSMWDRVAGETQYF
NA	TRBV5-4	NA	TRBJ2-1	TGTGCCAGCAGGAGGGACACCTACAATGAGCAGTTCTTC	CASRRDTYNEQFF
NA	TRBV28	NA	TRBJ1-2	TGTGCCAGCAGTTTACCTCGATTCCAGATCCACTTC	CASSLPRFQIHF
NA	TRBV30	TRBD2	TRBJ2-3	TGTGCCTGGAGTGTGGGGGGGGGTGCAGATACGCAGTATTTT	CAWSVGGGADTQYF
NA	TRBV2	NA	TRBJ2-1	TGTGCCAGCGGGCGAGAGGGCTTCAATGAGCAGTTCTTC	CASGREGFNEQFF
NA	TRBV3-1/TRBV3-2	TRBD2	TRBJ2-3	TGTGCCAGCACCCTAGCGGGACAAGATACGCAGTATTTT	CASTLAGQDTQYF
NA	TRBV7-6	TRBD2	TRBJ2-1	TGTGCCAGCAGCCCGAGAGCGGGACTAGTAATCAATGAGCAGTTCTTC	CASSPRAGLVINEQFF
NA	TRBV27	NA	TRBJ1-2	TGTGCCAGCAGAAGGGACTCGGAGTTTGGCTACACCTTC	CASRRDSEFGYTF
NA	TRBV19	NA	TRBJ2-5	TGTGCCAGTAGTATACAGAGGGAGGGGGCCCAGTACTTC	CASSIQREGAQYF
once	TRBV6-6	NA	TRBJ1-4	TGTGCCAGCAGTTACTCGGGAGTTAATGAAAAACTGTTTTTT	CASSYSGVNEKLFF
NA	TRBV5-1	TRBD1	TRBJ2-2	TGCGCCAGCAGCCCCCGGACAGGGTTTACCACCGGGGAGCTGTTTTTT	CASSPRTGFTTGELFF
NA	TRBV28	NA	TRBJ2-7	TGTGCCAGCAGTCCGGGACAAATATCCTACGAGCAGTACTTC	CASSPGQISYEQYF
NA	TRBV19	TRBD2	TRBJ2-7	TGTGCCAGTACTGGGACTAGCGGGCACCGAGGGTACGAGCAGTACTTC	CASTGTSGHRGYEQYF
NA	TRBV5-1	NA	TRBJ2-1	TGCGCCAGCAGCCCAGGGCCGGCCGATAATTCCTACAATGAGCAGTTCTTC	CASSPGPADNSYNEQFF
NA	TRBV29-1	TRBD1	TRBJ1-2	TGCAGCGTTCCGACAGGGTTTTCCGGCTACACCTTC	CSVPTGFSGYTF
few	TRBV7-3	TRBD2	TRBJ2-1	TGTGCCAGCAGCTTAGTCGCTAGCGGGAGATACAATGAGCAGTTCTTC	CASSLVASGRYNEQFF
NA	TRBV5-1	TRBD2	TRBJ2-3	TGCGCCAGCAGCTTGGAAGCGGGGGCGGATACGCAGTATTTT	CASSLEAGADTQYF
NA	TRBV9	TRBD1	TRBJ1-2	TGTGCCAGCAGCGTAGCTGGGACAGGGGAGGATGGCTACACCTTC	CASSVAGTGEDGYTF
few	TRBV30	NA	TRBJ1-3	TGTGCCTGGAGTTTCGGGAGCTCTGGAAACACCATATATTTT	CAWSFGSSGNTIYF
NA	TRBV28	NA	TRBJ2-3	TGTGCCAGCAAAAATGCGTTGGGGACACGGGGTTCCCACACAGATACGCAGTATTTT	CASKNALGTRGSHTDTQYF
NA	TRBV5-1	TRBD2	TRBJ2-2	TGCGCCGTAGCGGGAGGAGGCACCGGGGAGCTGTTTTTT	CAVAGGGTGELFF
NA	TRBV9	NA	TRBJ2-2	TGTGCCAGCAGCGGGGGCGGTGGCCAGAACACCGGGGAGCTGTTTTTT	CASSGGGGQNTGELFF
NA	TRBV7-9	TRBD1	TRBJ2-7	TGTGCCAGCAGCTTAGGGGCAGGGGGCTCCGACGAGCAGTACTTC	CASSLGAGGSDEQYF
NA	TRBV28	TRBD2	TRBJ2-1	TGTGCCAGCGGGAGGGCGTCCTACAATGAGCAGTTCTTC	CASGRASYNEQFF
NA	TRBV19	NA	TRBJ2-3	TGTGCCAGTAGCCGGAGTGCGCCTAACACAGATACGCAGTATTTT	CASSRSAPNTDTQYF
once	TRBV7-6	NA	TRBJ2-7	TGTGCCAGCAGCTTATCGGGTCCCCCCTACGAGCAGTACTTC	CASSLSGPPYEQYF